These 32 T cell receptor beta chains were all obtained from the same sample, sequenced in a study of blood T cell repertoires in COVID-19. TCRdb keeps only in-frame clones here, not all; method: immunoSEQ multiplex PCR. In the table there are about 50,000 clones, over 75% of which are singletons. Sequenced: peripheral blood. These receptors were taken from a human donor with active COVID-19. The donor label of this sample is uncertain.

V is TRBV6-5 and J is TRBJ2-7; 8 positions match TRBD2. Germline CDR1 and CDR2: MNHEY and SVGAGI. The CDR3 totals 14 residues. V was pared by 2 bases and J by 3 bases, with 3 bases of the junction left unmatched. This CDR3 is CASSYGGGLYEQYF. The CDR3 nucleotides are TGTGCCAGCAGTTACGGCGGGGGGCTCTACGAGCAGTACTTC.

This chain links TRBV2 with TRBJ1-2; 7 bases are shared with TRBD1. CDR1 is SNHLY, CDR2 FYNNEI, per germline. Trimming cost V 5 bases and J 4 bases; bases outside gene matches: 7. The CDR3 is 14 residues long. Written as DNA, the CDR3 is TGTGCCAGCAGTAAATGGACAGGAAGCTATGGCTACACCTTC. Translated, it gives CASSKWTGSYGYTF. Complete variable domain (other parts from reference TRBV2 and TRBJ1-2): EPEVTQTPSHQVTQMGQEVILRCVPISNHLYFYWYRQILGQKVEFLVSFYNNEISEKSEIFDDQFSVERPDGSNFTLKIRSTKLEDSAMYFCASSKWTGSYGYTFGSGTRLTVV.

The V and J genes are TRBV29-1 and TRBJ2-7, with 7 bases aligning to TRBD2. V lost 5 bases and J lost 4; bases outside the gene matches: 8. The germline CDR1 and CDR2 sequences are SQVTM and ANQGSEA. This CDR3 contains 13 residues. This CDR3 is CSVLASGRYEQYF. CDR3 nucleotides: TGCAGCGTTTTGGCTAGCGGACGATACGAGCAGTACTTC.

The gene calls are TRBV6-5 and TRBJ1-1, with TRBD1 matching over 7 bases. Germline lookup yields CDR1 MNHEY and CDR2 SVGAGI. With 2 bases clipped from V and 4 bases from J, the junction kept 4 bases outside the gene matches. This CDR3 spans 14 amino acids. Here the CDR3 reads CASSYRRGPTEAFF. The CDR3 bases are TGTGCCAGCAGTTACCGTAGGGGGCCCACTGAAGCTTTCTTT.

The CDR3 spells CASSPGLAGAYNEQFF. CDR3 sequence (DNA): TGTGCCAGCTCCCCCGGACTAGCGGGGGCATACAATGAGCAGTTCTTC. The V gene is TRBV18, the J gene TRBJ2-1; 13 bases are shared with TRBD2. The germline V gene encodes CDR1 KGHSH and CDR2 LQKENI. V was pared by 6 bases and J by 4 bases, with 6 bases of the junction left unmatched. This CDR3 comprises 16 residues.

This sequence joins TRBV7-3 and TRBJ2-1, with TRBD1 matching over 9 bases. CDR3 length: 15 residues. Germline CDR1 reads SGHTA; CDR2 reads FQGTGA. The ends lost 1 base at V and 4 bases at J; junction bases unmatched: 2. This chain's CDR3 is CASSLMGQGYNEQFF. CDR3 in DNA: TGTGCCAGCAGCTTAATGGGACAGGGTTACAATGAGCAGTTCTTC.

The chain uses TRBV6-2 or TRBV6-3 and TRBJ2-7, with TRBD1 as a possible D gene (5 bases). The CDR3 is 17 residues long. The germline gives CDR1 MNHEY, CDR2 SVGEGT. The V and J ends lost 6 bases and 0 bases respectively, with 21 bases between them. As DNA, the CDR3 is TGTGCCAGCAGCCAGGTTGCAGGGTCTCACAGCTCCTACGAGCAGTACTTC. It specifies CASSQVAGSHSSYEQYF.

J is TRBJ2-3 and V is TRBV7-2, with TRBD2 identical over 11 bases. The CDR3 spans 17 residues. CDR1 and CDR2 (germline): SGHTA, FQGNSA. After removal of 1 base from V and 5 bases from J, the junction contained 8 bases not matched to a gene. The CDR3 DNA follows: TGTGCCAGCAGCTTAGGCCCGTTAGCGGGGGGGTTAGATACGCAGTATTTT. This translates into CASSLGPLAGGLDTQYF.

The chain couples TRBV4-1 to TRBJ1-1, with 8 bases lining up with TRBD1. The CDR3 extends over 14 amino acids. Trimming removed 8 bases from V and 0 bases from J; junction bases left unmatched: 5. Per the germline V gene, CDR1 is MGHRA and CDR2 is YSYEKL. The CDR3 bases are TGCGCCAGCGGTACAGGGGGGATGAACACTGAAGCTTTCTTT. Translation: CASGTGGMNTEAFF.

The chain employs TRBV6-5 and TRBJ1-1; possible D gene TRBD1, 6 bases. CDR1 MNHEY and CDR2 SVGAGI come from the germline V gene. V was pared by 2 bases and J by 1 base, with 11 bases between. The CDR3 has 15 amino acids. CDR3 bases: TGTGCCAGCAGTTACCGCACAGGGACGAACACTGAAGCTTTCTTT. As protein: CASSYRTGTNTEAFF.

The chain couples TRBV19 to TRBJ1-1; maybe TRBD1 (5 bases). The CDR3 is made up of 16 amino acids. Trimming left V 7 bases short and J 5 bases short, with 23 bases between. Germline CDR1 and CDR2: LNHDA and SQIVND (reference sequence). This chain's CDR3 is CASKPPGGNSGTEAFF. In DNA, the CDR3 is TGTGCCAGTAAACCCCCTGGGGGGAATTCGGGGACTGAAGCTTTCTTT.

The chain links TRBV7-9 to TRBJ2-4, with D perhaps TRBD1 (5 bases). Germline V gene sequence: CDR1 SEHNR, CDR2 FQNEAQ (reference sequence). The CDR3 consists of 15 residues. V gave up 1 base and J gave up 9 bases, with 16 bases separating them. The CDR3 protein is CASSLGSPAQGIQYF. For the CDR3, the DNA is TGTGCCAGCAGCTTAGGTTCGCCAGCTCAGGGCATTCAGTACTTC. Full variable domain (outside the CDR3, taken from reference TRBV7-9 and TRBJ2-4): DTGVSQNPRHKITKRGQNVTFRCDPISEHNRLYWYRQTLGQGPEFLTYFQNEAQLEKSRLLSDRFSAERPKGSFSTLEIQRTEQGDSAMYLCASSLGSPAQGIQYFGAGTRLSVL.

The chain recombines TRBV2 with TRBJ2-7, with TRBD1 identical over 9 bases. V shed 7 bases and J 0 bases; nucleotides not matched to a gene: 4. The length of the CDR3 is 14 residues. CDR1 and CDR2 from the germline V gene are SNHLY and FYNNEI. The CDR3 DNA reads as TGTGCCAGCAAGGGGGACAGGGCCTCCTACGAGCAGTACTTC. This codes for CASKGDRASYEQYF.

This chain links TRBV5-1 with TRBJ2-1; D is perhaps TRBD2 (6 bases). The CDR3 loop spans 13 amino acids. Per germline, CDR1 SGHRS and CDR2 YFSETQ. V lost 3 bases and J lost 8, with 12 bases in between. This chain's CDR3 is CASSSLASYEQFF. DNA of the CDR3: TGCGCCAGCAGCTCCCTAGCGAGTTATGAGCAGTTCTTC.

The rearrangement links TRBV2 to TRBJ1-1, with 8 bases lining up with TRBD1. The junction had 5 bases not matched to a gene; V was cut back by 5 bases and J by 0 bases. Germline V gives CDR1 SNHLY, CDR2 FYNNEI. The CDR3 spans 15 residues. The CDR3 nucleotides are TGTGCCAGCAGTACAATGACAGGGGTGAACACTGAAGCTTTCTTT. Translated: CASSTMTGVNTEAFF.

This chain connects TRBV21-1 to TRBJ1-5; TRBD1 is the table's D call and was not checked against the DNA. TRBV21-1 is tagged as a pseudogene. The CDR3 is 17 amino acids. CDR3 bases: TGTGCCACCCGAAATTATCTTCGGGACATATCGGATCAGCCCCAGCATTTT. Translating gives CATRNYLRDISDQPQHF.

The chain joins TRBV19 to TRBJ1-3; D is perhaps TRBD1 (5 bases). Germline values: CDR1 LNHDA, CDR2 SQIVND (reference sequence). The CDR3 runs to 14 residues. Trimming took 8 bases from V and 4 from J, leaving 15 bases between them. CDR3: CASRVGAPGNTIYF. As DNA, the CDR3 is TGTGCCAGTCGGGTAGGGGCGCCCGGAAACACCATATATTTT.

The rearrangement links TRBV18 to TRBJ2-1; 8 nucleotides agree with TRBD2. With V trimmed by 3 bases and J by 8 bases, 9 bases remained unmatched. Germline lookup yields CDR1 KGHSH and CDR2 LQKENI. CDR3 size: 15 residues. The CDR3 DNA reads as TGTGCCAGCTCACCCACCCGGGGGGGAGCCGATGAGCAGTTCTTC. Amino acid sequence: CASSPTRGGADEQFF.

CDR3: CASSWTESTDTQYF. The CDR3 nucleotides are TGTGCCAGCAGTTGGACAGAGAGCACAGATACGCAGTATTTT. The chain combines TRBV27 with TRBJ2-3; a possible D gene is TRBD1 (6 bases). The V end was cut by 4 bases, the J end by 0 bases, with 8 bases between. The CDR3 length is 14 residues. The germline CDR1 and CDR2 sequences are MNHEY and SMNVEV (reference sequence).

V and J are TRBV5-4 and TRBJ2-3, with 10 bases lining up with TRBD2. Germline V CDR1 and CDR2: SGHNT, YYREEE (reference sequence). The ends lost 4 bases at V and 4 bases at J; junction bases unmatched: 3. This CDR3 contains 14 residues. CDR3 residues: CASSLSGGADTQYF. The CDR3 nucleotides read TGTGCCAGCAGCCTAAGCGGGGGGGCAGATACGCAGTATTTT.

The chain has TRBV5-4 and TRBJ2-3, with a possible D match to TRBD2 (5 bases). Germline V gene data show CDR1 as SGHNT and CDR2 as YYREEE (reference sequence). V lost 0 bases and J 0 bases, leaving 11 bases between the germline ends. CDR3 length equals 16 residues. CDR3 sequence reads: CASSLDTRGSTDTQYF. The CDR3 DNA is TGTGCCAGCAGCTTGGATACTAGAGGGAGCACAGATACGCAGTATTTT.

The chain employs TRBV4-1 and TRBJ2-5, with D possibly matching TRBD2 (5 bases). Germline V lookup: CDR1 MGHRA, CDR2 YSYEKL. This CDR3 comprises 14 residues. The germline V and J ends were trimmed by 0 bases and 3 bases, with 8 bases remaining between them. The CDR3 DNA reads TGCGCCAGCAGCCAAGAGACGGGAAAAGAGACCCAGTACTTC. Its translation is CASSQETGKETQYF.

This chain joins TRBV13 and TRBJ2-7; 9 bases fit TRBD1. Trimming at V came to 3 bases and at J to 2 bases, leaving 2 bases not matched to a gene. Germline CDR1 PRHDT, CDR2 FYEKMQ (reference sequence). The CDR3 runs 14 residues. The DNA of the CDR3 is TGTGCCAGCAGCTTTACAGGGGGCCCCTACGAGCAGTACTTC. This sequence encodes CASSFTGGPYEQYF.

The chain is built from TRBV4-3 and TRBJ1-3; D is possibly TRBD1 (6 bases). V lost 0 bases to trimming and J lost 8 bases, with 20 bases between them. This CDR3 region has 17 residues. Germline-derived CDR1 and CDR2 are LGHNA and YSLEER. CDR3 coding DNA: TGCGCCAGCAGCCAAGACCCACAGGGTGGCTTGGTAGACACCATATATTTT. Translating gives CASSQDPQGGLVDTIYF.

The rearrangement joins TRBV4-2 to TRBJ1-4, with 8 nucleotides matching TRBD1. The germline V gene encodes CDR1 LGHNA and CDR2 YNFKEQ. This CDR3 has 15 amino acids. The trim removed 0 bases at V and 8 bases at J, leaving 5 bases unmatched. CDR3 coding DNA: TGTGCCAGCAGCCAAGATAGGACAGGGTGGGAAAAACTGTTTTTT. It encodes CASSQDRTGWEKLFF.

This clone appeared once. V is TRBV4-1 and J is TRBJ1-1, with 8 bases aligning to TRBD1. This CDR3 contains 15 residues. After removal of 3 bases from V and 4 bases from J, the junction contained 7 bases not matched to a gene. From germline, CDR1 is MGHRA and CDR2 YSYEKL. The CDR3 loop reads CASSHIGQGSTEAFF. The CDR3 DNA is TGCGCCAGCAGCCACATAGGACAGGGATCCACTGAAGCTTTCTTT.

V usage is TRBV6-4 and J usage is TRBJ1-1; maybe TRBD1 (5 bases). The CDR3 is 15 residues long. Germline V CDR1 and CDR2: MRHNA, SNTAGT. Trimming removed 0 bases from V and 1 base from J, with 9 bases in between. CDR3: CASSDSGLPNTEAFF. Here the CDR3 DNA reads TGTGCCAGCAGTGACTCGGGACTCCCGAACACTGAAGCTTTCTTT.

This clone was counted between two and nine times. Other nucleotide sequences from this sample produce the same CDR3. The V gene is TRBV19, the J gene TRBJ2-2; TRBD2 matches at 14 bases. The CDR3 length is 17 residues. V lost 3 bases to trimming and J lost 2 bases; unmatched junction nucleotides: 2. Germline V gives CDR1 LNHDA, CDR2 SQIVND (reference sequence). CDR3 nucleotide sequence: TGTGCCAGTAGTATTGGACTAGCGGGGGGAAACACCGGGGAGCTGTTTTTT. The encoded protein is CASSIGLAGGNTGELFF. The variable domain in full, with the rest retrieved from reference TRBV19 and TRBJ2-2, is DGGITQSPKYLFRKEGQNVTLSCEQNLNHDAMYWYRQDPGQGLRLIYYSQIVNDFQKGDIAEGYSVSREKKESFPLTVTSAQKNPTAFYLCASSIGLAGGNTGELFFGEGSRLTVL.

The chain couples TRBV7-3 to TRBJ2-3, with a weak D call TRBD2 (5 bases). This CDR3 is 12 amino acids long. The V gene's germline CDR1 is SGHTA and CDR2 FQGTGA. Trimming stripped 4 bases from V and 8 bases from J, with 10 bases between. CDR3 region: CASSYGVGTQYF. The CDR3 DNA is TGTGCCAGCAGCTACGGGGTTGGTACGCAGTATTTT.

The chain recombines TRBV2 with TRBJ2-3; D perhaps matches TRBD2 (6 bases). The V end was cut by 7 bases, the J end by 2 bases, with 13 bases between. Germline V gene lookup returns CDR1 SNHLY and CDR2 FYNNEI. The CDR3 spans 14 residues. CDR3 residues: CASIRLDVTDTQYF. The CDR3 DNA sequence: TGTGCCAGCATACGACTAGATGTCACAGATACGCAGTATTTT.

CDR3 loop: CASSPSEVAGNTIYF. The CDR3 nucleotides are TGCGCCAGCAGCCCGAGTGAAGTAGCTGGAAACACCATATATTTT. The V and J genes are TRBV5-1 and TRBJ1-3, with D unresolved. Germline V lookup: CDR1 SGHRS, CDR2 YFSETQ. The CDR3 consists of 15 residues. V dropped 4 bases and J dropped 2 bases, with 13 bases sitting between them. The entire variable domain, with the rest obtained from reference TRBV5-1 and TRBJ1-3, is as follows: KAGVTQTPRYLIKTRGQQVTLSCSPISGHRSVSWYQQTPGQGLQFLFEYFSETQRNKGNFPGRFSGRQFSNSRSEMNVSTLELGDSALYLCASSPSEVAGNTIYFGEGSWLTVV.

The rearrangement uses TRBV5-1 and TRBJ2-1; tentatively, D is TRBD2 (5 bases). V lost 5 bases, J lost 2 bases, and 17 bases lay in between. There are 16 residues in the CDR3. The germline V gene has CDR1 SGHRS and CDR2 YFSETQ. The DNA for the CDR3 is TGCGCCAGCAGGGTCGAGGGCGCGACCACCTACAATGAGCAGTTCTTC. The encoded protein is CASRVEGATTYNEQFF.